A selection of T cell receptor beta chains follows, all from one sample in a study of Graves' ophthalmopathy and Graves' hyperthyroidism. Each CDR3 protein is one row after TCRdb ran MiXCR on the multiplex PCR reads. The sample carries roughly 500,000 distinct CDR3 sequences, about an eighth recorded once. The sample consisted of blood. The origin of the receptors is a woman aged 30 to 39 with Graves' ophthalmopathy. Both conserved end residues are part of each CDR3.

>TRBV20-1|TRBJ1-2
CSARQGGDYGYTF
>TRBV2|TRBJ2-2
CASSPDRGHTGELFF
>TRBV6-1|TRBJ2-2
CASEEGELFF
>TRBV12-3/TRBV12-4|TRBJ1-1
CASSRQGIGTEAFF
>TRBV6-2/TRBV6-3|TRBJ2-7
CAPRGGAFKYEQYF
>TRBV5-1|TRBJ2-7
CASSLSAGGYEQYF
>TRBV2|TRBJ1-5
CASSRMGQGHQPQHF
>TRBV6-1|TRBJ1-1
CASRPNPGLPSTEAFF
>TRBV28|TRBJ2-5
CATRQFQETQYF
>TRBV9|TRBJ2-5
CASSAPGDQETQYF
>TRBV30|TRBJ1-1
CAVNAYTEAFF
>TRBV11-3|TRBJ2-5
CASSPEGGEETQYF
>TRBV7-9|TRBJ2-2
CASIGTGVTGELFF
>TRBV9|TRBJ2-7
CASSPGLETSYEQYF
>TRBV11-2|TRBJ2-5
CASSLWRGLQETQYF
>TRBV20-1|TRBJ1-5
CSAKGSDQPQHF
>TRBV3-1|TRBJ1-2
CASSQAAGGSYGYTF
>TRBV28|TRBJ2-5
CASSRTRGWQETQYF
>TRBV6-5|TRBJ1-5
CASSSPRGTGTKEHF
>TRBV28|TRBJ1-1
CASKVGGGVTEAFF
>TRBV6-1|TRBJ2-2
CASSELLENGELFF
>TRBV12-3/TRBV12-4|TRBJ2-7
CASKPEGGRYEQYF
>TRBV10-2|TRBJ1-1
CASRIGTLEAFF
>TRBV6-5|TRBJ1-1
CASSYSRREDLNTEAFF
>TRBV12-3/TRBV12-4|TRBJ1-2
CASSHGGWSSGYTF
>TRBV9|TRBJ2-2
CASSERGPSGELFF
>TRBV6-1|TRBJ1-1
CASSGRESSEAFF
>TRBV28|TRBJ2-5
CATTKGVMTKTQYF
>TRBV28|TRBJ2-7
CASSLQRLAGRIGQYF
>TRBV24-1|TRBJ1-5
CATSEGGTPHSNQPQHF
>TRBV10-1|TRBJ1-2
CASSDRENETF